This is a list of T cell receptor beta chains from one sample in a study of Graves' ophthalmopathy and Graves' hyperthyroidism. TCRdb re-called the multiplex PCR reads through MiXCR, storing one row per CDR3 protein. The sample records 500,000 to 700,000 distinct CDR3 sequences, 22% being singletons. The sequencing input was peripheral blood. The source is a woman younger than 30 with stable Graves' hyperthyroidism. Some clones in this sample may be carry-over from other donors' samples. CDR3s include the opening cysteine and the closing phenylalanine or tryptophan. The D gene is left open where the match is weak. Clone size is given for some rows only: seen once, a few or many times, or a class if the clone is expanded.

V: TRBV10-3; J: TRBJ2-7; D: TRBD2; size: -; CDR3: CAISGGAGGTYEQYF; DNA: TGTGCCATCAGCGGAGGGGCGGGAGGGACCTACGAGCAGTACTTC
V: TRBV2; J: TRBJ1-1; D: -; size: many; CDR3: CASSSTTGNTEAFF; DNA: TGTGCCAGCAGCAGTACAACAGGGAACACTGAAGCTTTCTTT
V: TRBV24-1; J: TRBJ2-2; D: -; size: few; CDR3: CATTDSLTGELFF; DNA: TGTGCCACCACGGACAGCCTCACCGGGGAGCTGTTTTTT
V: TRBV12-3/TRBV12-4; J: TRBJ1-5; D: -; size: -; CDR3: CASRGTGAVQPQHF; DNA: TGTGCCAGCAGGGGCACGGGGGCGGTTCAGCCCCAGCATTTT
V: TRBV6-5; J: TRBJ1-4; D: TRBD1; size: -; CDR3: CASSYSGTGVTEKLFF; DNA: TGTGCCAGCAGTTACTCCGGGACAGGTGTAACAGAAAAACTGTTTTTT
V: TRBV19; J: TRBJ2-5; D: -; size: -; CDR3: CASSIGLDSFLRETQYF; DNA: TGTGCCAGTAGTATAGGTTTGGACAGCTTCCTCCGGGAGACCCAGTACTTC
V: TRBV25-1; J: TRBJ2-2; D: -; size: many; CDR3: CASSEYGGRFTGELFF; DNA: TGTGCCAGCAGTGAATATGGGGGGAGATTCACCGGGGAGCTGTTTTTT
V: TRBV24-1; J: TRBJ1-5; D: -; size: -; CDR3: CATSDSDTHYSNQPQHF; DNA: TGTGCCACCAGTGATTCGGACACCCACTATAGCAATCAGCCCCAGCATTTT
V: TRBV24-1; J: TRBJ2-7; D: TRBD1; size: few; CDR3: CATSDWVSGTGGYEQYF; DNA: TGTGCCACCAGTGATTGGGTATCCGGGACAGGGGGCTACGAGCAGTACTTC
V: TRBV14; J: TRBJ1-1; D: TRBD1; size: -; CDR3: CASSAQGRAEAFF; DNA: TGTGCCAGCAGTGCACAGGGGCGGGCTGAAGCTTTCTTT
V: TRBV12-5; J: TRBJ1-1; D: -; size: many; CDR3: CASGDSLNTEAFF; DNA: TGTGCTAGTGGCGACAGTTTGAACACTGAAGCTTTCTTT
V: TRBV18; J: TRBJ2-7; D: -; size: -; CDR3: CASSPPTQGEQYF; DNA: TGTGCCAGCTCACCACCTACTCAGGGCGAGCAGTACTTC
V: TRBV9; J: TRBJ1-5; D: TRBD1; size: -; CDR3: CANSAQQGGQPQHF; DNA: TGTGCCAACAGCGCTCAACAGGGGGGTCAGCCCCAGCATTTT
V: TRBV6-1; J: TRBJ2-3; D: TRBD1; size: -; CDR3: CASSRDREETDTQYF; DNA: TGTGCCAGCAGCCGGGACAGGGAGGAGACAGATACGCAGTATTTT
V: TRBV20-1; J: TRBJ2-7; D: TRBD1; size: -; CDR3: CSARDREPYEQYF; DNA: TGCAGTGCTAGGGACAGGGAGCCCTACGAGCAGTACTTC
V: TRBV20-1; J: TRBJ2-4; D: -; size: -; CDR3: CSAPTSGVNIQYF; DNA: TGCAGTGCTCCAACATCAGGGGTTAACATTCAGTACTTC
V: TRBV10-3; J: TRBJ1-1; D: -; size: -; CDR3: CATKAGGRNTEAFF; DNA: TGTGCCACAAAAGCGGGGGGCAGGAACACTGAAGCTTTCTTT